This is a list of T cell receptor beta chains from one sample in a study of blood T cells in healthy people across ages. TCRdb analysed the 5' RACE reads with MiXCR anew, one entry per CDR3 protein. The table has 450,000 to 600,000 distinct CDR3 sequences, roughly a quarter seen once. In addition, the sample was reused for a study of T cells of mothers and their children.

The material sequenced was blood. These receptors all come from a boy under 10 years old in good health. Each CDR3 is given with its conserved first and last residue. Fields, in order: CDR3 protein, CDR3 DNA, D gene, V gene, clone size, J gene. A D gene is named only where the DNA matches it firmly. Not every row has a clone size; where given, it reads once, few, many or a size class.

CDR3: CASSPGTGHNEQFF
DNA: TGTGCCAGCAGTCCCGGGACAGGGCACAATGAGCAGTTCTTC
D: TRBD1
V: TRBV27
size: few
J: TRBJ2-1

CDR3: CAISESRGQGTETQYF
DNA: TGTGCCATCAGTGAGTCGAGGGGACAGGGGACAGAGACCCAGTACTTC
D: TRBD1
V: TRBV10-3
size: -
J: TRBJ2-5

CDR3: CASSLRDVSLAGAGYEQYF
DNA: TGTGCCAGCAGCTTAAGGGATGTGAGTCTAGCGGGAGCTGGCTACGAGCAGTACTTC
D: TRBD2
V: TRBV7-6
size: few
J: TRBJ2-7

CDR3: CASRKGSGYGYTF
DNA: TGTGCCAGCAGAAAAGGGTCCGGCTATGGCTACACCTTC
D: -
V: TRBV14
size: -
J: TRBJ1-2

CDR3: CASSYTINQPQHF
DNA: TGTGCCAGCAGTTATACGATCAATCAGCCCCAGCATTTT
D: -
V: TRBV12-3/TRBV12-4
size: -
J: TRBJ1-5

CDR3: CSASGQRWGVIQPQHF
DNA: TGCAGTGCTAGTGGGCAGAGGTGGGGGGTGATTCAGCCCCAGCATTTT
D: -
V: TRBV20-1
size: -
J: TRBJ1-5

CDR3: CASSSAPGGDQPQHF
DNA: TGTGCCAGCAGTTCAGCCCCAGGGGGGGATCAGCCCCAGCATTTT
D: TRBD1
V: TRBV28
size: few
J: TRBJ1-5

CDR3: CASSVSGVGETQYF
DNA: TGTGCCAGCAGCGTAAGCGGGGTCGGGGAGACCCAGTACTTC
D: TRBD2
V: TRBV9
size: few
J: TRBJ2-5

CDR3: CSAREGGSGVQETQYF
DNA: TGCAGTGCTAGAGAAGGGGGTAGCGGGGTCCAAGAGACCCAGTACTTC
D: TRBD2
V: TRBV20-1
size: few
J: TRBJ2-5

CDR3: CASRPTGINSPLHF
DNA: TGTGCCAGCAGGCCGACAGGCATAAATTCACCCCTCCACTTT
D: -
V: TRBV27
size: few
J: TRBJ1-6

CDR3: CASSLGPGLGTGELFF
DNA: TGCGCCAGCAGCTTGGGTCCGGGGTTAGGCACCGGGGAGCTGTTTTTT
D: -
V: TRBV5-1
size: few
J: TRBJ2-2

CDR3: CASSLIVGPGDNEQFF
DNA: TGTGCCAGCAGCTTAATTGTAGGGCCGGGCGACAATGAGCAGTTCTTC
D: -
V: TRBV7-8
size: -
J: TRBJ2-1

CDR3: CASSLWSGGVPGELFF
DNA: TGTGCCAGCAGCTTATGGAGCGGGGGGGTTCCCGGGGAGCTGTTTTTT
D: TRBD2
V: TRBV11-2
size: -
J: TRBJ2-2

CDR3: CASSKTGANEQFF
DNA: TGTGCCAGCAGCAAAACAGGGGCCAATGAGCAGTTCTTC
D: -
V: TRBV21-1
size: few
J: TRBJ2-1